Reported below is one TCR beta chain. Its antigen is not yet known. It has no much larger one-base neighbor in the sample; base qualities were not kept. These data originate in a study of blood T cell repertoires in COVID-19 (dated by TCRdb to the early 2020s). About the full investigation: Samples covering the acute and convalescent phases of COVID-19 were provided by collaborators in the United States, Italy and Spain. The prospective study material was composed of cDNA or gDNA derived from T cells, B-cell-depleted T cells, or PBMCs. A freely available public database, intended as a resource for researchers studying the immune response to SARS-CoV-2, is where the repertoires were released. A de-identified subject ID, COVID-19 status, age in years and sex were almost always included in the sample metadata. The dataset comprised deeply sampled blood TCRbeta repertoires from subjects exposed to, actively infected with, or recovered from COVID-19. Where available, HLA class I and class II types were taken from metadata supplied by the sample provider and were not determined by assay-based typing. The samples were drawn from the first 160 participants of the ongoing ImmuneRACE study and from some 1,300 subjects provided by 6 global collaborators.

V is reduced by 3 bases and J by 0 bases, leaving a spacing of 3 bases between them. CDR1 and CDR2, looked up from the germline V gene, are SGHTA and FQGNSA. The CDR3 sequence holds 13 residues, the cysteine and phenylalanine included. Kept here is only the CDR3 DNA, which spans 39 bases and is read in frame from base 1. The immunoSEQ Assay, a bias-controlled multiplex PCR, was used to amplify TCRbeta CDR3 regions from genomic DNA. The paper's data handling went like this. The number of nucleated cells in each sample was estimated from the amplification of reference gene primers within the assay. To quantify the absolute abundance of each unique TCRbeta CDR3 rearrangement, sequence reads were collapsed and filtered. Productive Simpson clonality was computed per sample as the square root of Simpson's diversity index over productive rearrangements. TCRdb limited this immuneACCESS table to in-frame rearrangements with V and J called. A share of clones is missing; checked studies link under half to unresolved V genes, and the rest is unexplained. That table gives V, J and clone size, and the DNA gave D and trimming. In this sample the table shows some 700,000 clones, over 80% of which occur a single time. The ten largest account for 0.2% to 0.3% of the sample.

General findings and caveats noted by the study authors: Clinical and demographic metadata were provided uncurated, with the amount varying by source and participant.

Each collaborating institution followed its own protocols to collect whole blood in K2EDTA tubes. For TCRbeta analysis, collaborators shipped samples in one of three forms: frozen whole blood, isolated PBMCs, or DNA extracted from either of those sample types. Material for sequencing was peripheral blood. The sequence was collected from a woman under 30 with acute or convalescent COVID-19. This chain joins TRBV7-2 to TRBJ2-1, with the D segment identity uncertain. The nucleotides read TGTGCCAGCAGCTTTAGCTCCTACAATGAGCAGTTCTTC. Translated, this gives CASSFSSYNEQFF. Joined to the reference TRBV7-2 and TRBJ2-1 proteins, this CDR3 gives the full variable domain: GAGVSQSPSNKVTEKGKDVELRCDPISGHTALYWYRQSLGQGLEFLIYFQGNSAPDKSGLPSDRFSAERTGGSVSTLTIQRTQQEDSAVYLCASSFSSYNEQFFGPGTRLTVL.